One sample yielded the 19 T cell receptor beta chains listed below, sequenced in a study of blood T cell repertoires in COVID-19. TCRdb's table, derived via immunoSEQ multiplex PCR, lists solely in-frame clones and lacks some. The top ten hold approximately 6% of the sample, which has 110,000 to 150,000 clones, around 82% seen once. Sequencing was done on a sample of PBMCs or T cells enriched from blood (not recorded which). These receptors came from a woman aged 50 to 60 who had recovered from COVID-19.

This clone has more than one count but fewer than ten. This sequence joins TRBV6-1 and TRBJ1-6, with TRBD1 as a possible D gene (6 bases). This CDR3 region has 17 residues. V lost 3 bases to trimming and J lost 2 bases, with 14 bases between them. The germline V gene encodes CDR1 MNHNS and CDR2 SASEGT. The CDR3: CASSDPQRGPYNSPLHF. The CDR3 DNA reads as TGTGCCAGCAGTGACCCACAGCGGGGGCCCTATAATTCACCCCTCCACTTT.

The chain links TRBV7-2 to TRBJ1-1, with D unclear. Germline V CDR1 and CDR2: SGHTA, FQGNSA. Between the trimmed V and J ends, which lost 5 bases and 2 bases, there was a span of 12 bases. There are 14 residues in the CDR3. The DNA for the CDR3 is TGTGCCAGCAGCCAACAAATCTCAAACACTGAAGCTTTCTTT. This sequence encodes CASSQQISNTEAFF.

The rearrangement links TRBV14 to TRBJ1-3; D call uncertain. Germline assignment: CDR1 SGHDN and CDR2 FVKESK. The length of the CDR3 is 17 residues. V was clipped by 0 bases and J by 4 bases, with 16 bases between them. CDR3 sequence: CASSQDLEALNGNTIYF. CDR3 coding DNA: TGTGCCAGCAGCCAAGATCTGGAGGCTTTGAACGGAAACACCATATATTTT. Complete variable domain (other parts from reference TRBV14 and TRBJ1-3): EAGVTQFPSHSVIEKGQTVTLRCDPISGHDNLYWYRRVMGKEIKFLLHFVKESKQDESGMPNNRFLAERTGGTYSTLKVQPAELEDSGVYFCASSQDLEALNGNTIYFGEGSWLTVV.

The chain couples TRBV19 to TRBJ1-5; no reliable D call. CDR3 length: 15 amino acids. CDR1 is LNHDA and CDR2 is SQIVND in the germline V gene (reference sequence). Trimming cost V 6 bases and J 4 bases, with 16 bases left between them. The CDR3 protein is CASSQVPAGNQPQHF. In DNA form, the CDR3 reads TGTGCCAGTAGCCAGGTCCCCGCCGGAAATCAGCCCCAGCATTTT.

This clone was seen a few times. This sequence joins TRBV27 and TRBJ2-7; 7 nucleotides match TRBD1. The CDR3 consists of 15 residues. Germline CDR1 reads MNHEY; CDR2 reads SMNVEV (reference sequence). V trimming: 4 bases; J trimming: 2 bases; junction bases outside the gene matches: 8. This CDR3 is CASSWVAGTAYEQYF. In nucleotides, the CDR3 is TGTGCCAGCAGTTGGGTAGCCGGGACAGCCTACGAGCAGTACTTC.

This clone has more than one count but fewer than ten. This chain uses TRBV9 with TRBJ2-2; TRBD2 is a possible D gene (7 bases). The V and J ends lost 6 bases and 5 bases respectively, with 14 bases between them. The CDR3 contains 14 residues. The germline gives CDR1 SGDLS, CDR2 YYNGEE. The CDR3 nucleotides are TGTGCCAGCAATCAACAGGGAGGGACCGGGGAGCTGTTTTTT. Translation: CASNQQGGTGELFF.

This clone was found many times. Within the sample, other DNA sequences also encode this same CDR3. The chain uses TRBV15 and TRBJ1-6; D call uncertain. V lost 3 bases and J lost 7, with 4 bases in between. Germline V gene lookup returns CDR1 LNHNV and CDR2 YYDKDF (reference sequence). CDR3 length: 12 amino acids. The CDR3 loop is CATSRENSPLHF. The CDR3 coding sequence is TGTGCCACCAGCAGGGAGAATTCACCCCTCCACTTT.

The rearrangement links TRBV6-1 to TRBJ2-7; tentative D call: TRBD1 (6 bases). The CDR3 length is 14 residues. V was clipped by 2 bases and J by 2 bases, with 10 bases between them. CDR1 is MNHNS, CDR2 SASEGT, per germline. The CDR3 sequence: CASSELGGAYEQYV. For the CDR3, the DNA is TGTGCCAGCAGTGAACTAGGGGGTGCCTACGAGCAGTACGTC.

This clone was recorded once. The genes are TRBV10-3 and TRBJ2-7; TRBD2 matches at 11 bases. The J segment lost 0 bases and the V segment lost 10 bases, leaving 8 bases of the junction unmatched. The CDR3 totals 15 residues. Germline V CDR1 and CDR2: ENHRY, SYGVKD. CDR3 residues: CATLAGGSSSYEQYF. The CDR3 nucleotides read TGTGCCACCCTAGCGGGGGGTTCCAGCTCCTACGAGCAGTACTTC.

The chain recombines TRBV2 with TRBJ2-3, with TRBD1 identical over 8 bases. J was trimmed by 6 bases and V by 7 bases; bases with no gene match: 6. There are 13 residues in the CDR3. Germline V CDR1 and CDR2: SNHLY, FYNNEI. This CDR3 reads CASTRQGKDTQYF. CDR3 nucleotides: TGTGCCAGCACTAGACAGGGGAAGGATACGCAGTATTTT. The full variable domain, with the rest looked up from reference TRBV2 and TRBJ2-3, is EPEVTQTPSHQVTQMGQEVILRCVPISNHLYFYWYRQILGQKVEFLVSFYNNEISEKSEIFDDQFSVERPDGSNFTLKIRSTKLEDSAMYFCASTRQGKDTQYFGPGTRLTVL.

The rearrangement uses TRBV19 and TRBJ1-5; possible D gene TRBD1, 6 bases. The CDR3 contains 15 residues. Trimming stripped 0 bases from V and 7 bases from J, with 13 bases between. Germline V CDR1 and CDR2: LNHDA, SQIVND (reference sequence). CDR3 loop: CASSIEGTWGQPQHF. The CDR3 coding sequence is TGTGCCAGTAGTATAGAGGGGACATGGGGGCAGCCCCAGCATTTT.

J is TRBJ2-7 and V is TRBV11-1; 8 bases fit TRBD2. The CDR3 has 17 residues. Germline assignment: CDR1 SGHAT and CDR2 FQDESV (reference sequence). The junction had 12 bases not matched to a gene; V was cut back by 0 bases and J by 5 bases. The CDR3 loop is CASSLASGLGVPHEQYF. The CDR3 region has the DNA TGTGCCAGCAGCTTAGCCTCGGGACTAGGAGTTCCCCACGAGCAGTACTTC.

The count of this clone is one. V is TRBV5-6 and J is TRBJ1-2; 7 bases agree with TRBD1. CDR3 length: 13 amino acids. After removal of 4 bases from V and 4 bases from J, the junction contained 4 bases not matched to a gene. CDR1 and CDR2 from the germline V gene are SGHDT and YYEEEE. CDR3: CASSGGQFYGYTF. In nucleotides, the CDR3 is TGTGCCAGCAGCGGGGGACAGTTCTATGGCTACACCTTC.

CDR3 loop: CASSRQEDTQYF. The CDR3 DNA reads as TGTGCCAGCAGCCGACAGGAAGATACGCAGTATTTT. The chain is built from TRBV12-3 or TRBV12-4 and TRBJ2-3; D possibly corresponds to TRBD1 (6 bases). Trimming left V 6 bases short and J 5 bases short, with 9 bases between. The CDR3 has 12 amino acids.

This clone was seen just once. The chain recombines TRBV28 with TRBJ2-3, with 9 bases that match TRBD1. There are 16 residues in the CDR3. Trimming removed 3 bases from V and 5 bases from J; junction bases left unmatched: 9. CDR1 MDHEN and CDR2 SYDVKM come from the germline V gene. The CDR3 region is CASSFDRGLKEDTQYF. The CDR3 nucleotides read TGTGCCAGCAGTTTTGACAGGGGGTTAAAGGAAGATACGCAGTATTTT.

The V gene is TRBV10-3, the J gene TRBJ1-1; weak D call: TRBD1 (5 bases). The germline V gene has CDR1 ENHRY and CDR2 SYGVKD. Trimming left V 7 bases short and J 7 bases short, with 19 bases between. The CDR3 runs 14 residues. The CDR3: CAITPGLQRDEAFF. In DNA, the CDR3 is TGTGCCATCACCCCGGGACTGCAAAGGGATGAAGCTTTCTTT.

This chain uses TRBV27 with TRBJ2-3; 9 bases map to TRBD1. With V trimmed by 5 bases and J by 4 bases, 13 bases remained unmatched. CDR1 and CDR2 from the germline V gene are MNHEY and SMNVEV (reference sequence). This CDR3 is built from 17 residues. CDR3 residues: CASSRYLDRGRADTQYF. CDR3 DNA: TGTGCCAGCAGTCGCTACCTCGACAGGGGGAGAGCAGATACGCAGTATTTT.

The genes are TRBV11-2 and TRBJ2-7; 7 nucleotides align to TRBD1. CDR1 is SGHAT, CDR2 FQNNGV, per germline. With V trimmed by 6 bases and J by 5 bases, 10 bases remained unmatched. The length of the CDR3 is 14 residues. This CDR3 is CASSSQGFLDEQYF. The CDR3 DNA reads TGTGCCAGCAGTTCACAGGGGTTTCTCGACGAGCAGTACTTC. Full variable domain (missing parts from reference TRBV11-2 and TRBJ2-7): EAGVAQSPRYKIIEKRQSVAFWCNPISGHATLYWYQQILGQGPKLLIQFQNNGVVDDSQLPKDRFSAERLKGVDSTLKIQPAKLEDSAVYLCASSSQGFLDEQYFGPGTRLTVT.

In its sample, this clone was seen once. V gene TRBV7-9 combines with J gene TRBJ1-2; maybe TRBD1 (5 bases). The CDR3 runs 16 residues. The V end lost 3 bases, the J end lost 1 base, and 15 bases lay between the germline ends. The V gene's germline CDR1 is SEHNR and CDR2 FQNEAQ (reference sequence). The CDR3 DNA reads TGTGCCAGCAGCTTCCCGAAGGGGCAGGGTAACTATGGCTACACCTTC. Residues: CASSFPKGQGNYGYTF.